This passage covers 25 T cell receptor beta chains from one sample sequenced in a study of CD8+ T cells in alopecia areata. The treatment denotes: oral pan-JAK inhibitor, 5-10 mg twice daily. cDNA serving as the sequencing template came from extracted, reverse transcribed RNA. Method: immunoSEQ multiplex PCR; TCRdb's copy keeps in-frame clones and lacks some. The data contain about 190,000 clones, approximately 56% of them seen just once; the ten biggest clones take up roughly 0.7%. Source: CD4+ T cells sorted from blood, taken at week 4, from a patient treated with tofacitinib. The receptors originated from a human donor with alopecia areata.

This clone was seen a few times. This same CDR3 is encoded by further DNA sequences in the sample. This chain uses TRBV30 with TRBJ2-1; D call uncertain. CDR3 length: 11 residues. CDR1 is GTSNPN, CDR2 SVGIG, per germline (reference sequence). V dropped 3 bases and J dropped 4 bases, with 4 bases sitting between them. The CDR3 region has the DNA TGTGCCTGGAGGGGGTACAATGAGCAGTTCTTC. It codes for CAWRGYNEQFF.

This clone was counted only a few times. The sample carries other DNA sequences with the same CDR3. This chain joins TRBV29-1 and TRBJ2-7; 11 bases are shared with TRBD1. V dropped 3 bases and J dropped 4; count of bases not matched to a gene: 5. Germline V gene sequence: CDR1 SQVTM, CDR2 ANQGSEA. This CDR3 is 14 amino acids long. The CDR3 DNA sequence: TGCAGCGTTGAGGCTGGACAGGGGGCTTACGAGCAGTACTTC. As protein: CSVEAGQGAYEQYF.

The CDR3: CASSEVKPPGETQYF. Here the CDR3 DNA reads TGTGCCAGCAGTGAAGTGAAGCCACCAGGGGAGACCCAGTACTTC. The chain joins TRBV2 to TRBJ2-5, with D tentatively TRBD1 (5 bases). The germline gives CDR1 SNHLY, CDR2 FYNNEI. The CDR3 contains 15 residues. The ends were cut back, 1 base at V and 5 bases at J, with 14 bases in the middle.

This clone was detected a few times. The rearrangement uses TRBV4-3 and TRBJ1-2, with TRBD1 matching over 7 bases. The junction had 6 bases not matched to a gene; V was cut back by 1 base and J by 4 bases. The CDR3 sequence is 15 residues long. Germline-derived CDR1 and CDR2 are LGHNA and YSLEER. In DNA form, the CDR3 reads TGCGCCAGCAGCCAAGCGACAGGGAGCGTCTATGGCTACACCTTC. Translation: CASSQATGSVYGYTF.

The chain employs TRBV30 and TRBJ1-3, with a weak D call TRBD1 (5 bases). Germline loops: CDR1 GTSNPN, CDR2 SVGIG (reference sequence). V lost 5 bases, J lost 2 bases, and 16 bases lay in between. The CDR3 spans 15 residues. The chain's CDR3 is CAWRTTGSTGNTIYF. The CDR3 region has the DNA TGTGCCTGGCGTACCACAGGTTCGACTGGAAACACCATATATTTT. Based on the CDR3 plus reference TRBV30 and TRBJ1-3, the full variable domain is SQTIHQWPATLVQPVGSPLSLECTVEGTSNPNLYWYRQAAGRGLQLLFYSVGIGQISSEVPQNLSASRPQDRQFILSSKKLLLSDSGFYLCAWRTTGSTGNTIYFGEGSWLTVV.

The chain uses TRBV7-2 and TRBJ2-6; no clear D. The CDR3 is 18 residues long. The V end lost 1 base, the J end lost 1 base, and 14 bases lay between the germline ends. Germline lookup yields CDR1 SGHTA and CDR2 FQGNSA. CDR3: CASSLVRATWSGANVLTF. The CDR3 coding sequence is TGTGCCAGCAGCTTAGTTCGGGCGACGTGGTCTGGGGCCAACGTCCTGACTTTC.

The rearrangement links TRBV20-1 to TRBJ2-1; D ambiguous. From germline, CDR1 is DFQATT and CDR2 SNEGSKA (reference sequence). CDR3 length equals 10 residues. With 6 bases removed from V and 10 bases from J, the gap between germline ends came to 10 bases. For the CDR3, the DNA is TGCAGTGCCAGTAACCGCGAGCAGTTCTTC. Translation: CSASNREQFF.

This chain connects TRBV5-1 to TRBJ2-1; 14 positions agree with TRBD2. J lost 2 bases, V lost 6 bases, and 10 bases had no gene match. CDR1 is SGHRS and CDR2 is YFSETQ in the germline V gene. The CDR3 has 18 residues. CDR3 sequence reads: CASMGGTSGRWTYNEQFF. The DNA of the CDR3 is TGCGCCAGCATGGGTGGGACTAGCGGGAGATGGACCTACAATGAGCAGTTCTTC.

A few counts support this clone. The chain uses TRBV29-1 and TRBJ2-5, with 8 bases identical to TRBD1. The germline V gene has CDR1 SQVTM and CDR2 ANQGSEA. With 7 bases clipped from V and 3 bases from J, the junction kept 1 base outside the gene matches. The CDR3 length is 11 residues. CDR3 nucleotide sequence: TGCAGCGCGGACAGGGAAGAGACCCAGTACTTC. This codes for CSADREETQYF. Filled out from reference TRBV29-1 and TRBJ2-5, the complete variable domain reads SAVISQKPSRDICQRGTSLTIQCQVDSQVTMMFWYRQQPGQSLTLIATANQGSEATYESGFVIDKFPISRPNLTFSTLTVSNMSPEDSSIYLCSADREETQYFGPGTRLLVL.

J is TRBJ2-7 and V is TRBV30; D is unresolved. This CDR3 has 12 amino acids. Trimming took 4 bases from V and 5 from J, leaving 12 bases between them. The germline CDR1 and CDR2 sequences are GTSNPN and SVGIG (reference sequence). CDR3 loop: CAWTGPQHEQYF. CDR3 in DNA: TGTGCCTGGACCGGCCCACAGCACGAGCAGTACTTC.

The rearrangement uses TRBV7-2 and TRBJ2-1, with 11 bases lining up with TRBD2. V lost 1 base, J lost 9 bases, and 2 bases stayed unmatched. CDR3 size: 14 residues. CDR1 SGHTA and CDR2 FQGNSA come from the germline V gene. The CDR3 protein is CASSLGTSGSEQFF. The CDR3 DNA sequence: TGTGCCAGCAGCTTAGGAACTAGCGGGAGTGAGCAGTTCTTC.

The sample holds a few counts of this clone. CDR3: CASSVESGTYEQYF. CDR3 in DNA: TGTGCCAGCAGCGTAGAGTCAGGAACGTACGAGCAGTACTTC. The J gene is TRBJ2-7, the V gene TRBV9; D is uncertain. Germline V gene sequence: CDR1 SGDLS, CDR2 YYNGEE. Trimming removed 0 bases at V and 4 bases at J, with 11 bases between. CDR3 length: 14 residues.

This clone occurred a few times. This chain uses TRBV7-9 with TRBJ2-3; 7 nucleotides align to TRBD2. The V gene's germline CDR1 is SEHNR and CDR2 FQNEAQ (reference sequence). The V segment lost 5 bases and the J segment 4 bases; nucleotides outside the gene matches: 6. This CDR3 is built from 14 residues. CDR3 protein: CASSRGSSADTQYF. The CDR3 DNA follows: TGTGCCAGCAGCCGCGGGAGTTCCGCAGATACGCAGTATTTT.

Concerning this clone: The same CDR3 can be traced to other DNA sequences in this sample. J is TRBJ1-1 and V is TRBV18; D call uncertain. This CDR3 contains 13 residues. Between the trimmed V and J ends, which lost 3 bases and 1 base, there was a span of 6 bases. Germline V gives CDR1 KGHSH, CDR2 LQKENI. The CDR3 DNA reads TGTGCCAGCTCACCTCAGAAGAACACTGAAGCTTTCTTT. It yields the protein CASSPQKNTEAFF.

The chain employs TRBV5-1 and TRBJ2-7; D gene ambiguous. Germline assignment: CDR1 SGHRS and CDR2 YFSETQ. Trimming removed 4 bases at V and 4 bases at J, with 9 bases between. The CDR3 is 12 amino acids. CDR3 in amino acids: CASSLGFYEQYF. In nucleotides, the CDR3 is TGCGCCAGCAGCCTGGGATTTTACGAGCAGTACTTC.

CDR3 in amino acids: CASSQGAAGGPYEQYF. The CDR3 bases are TGCGCCAGCAGCCAAGGGGCAGCGGGAGGACCCTACGAGCAGTACTTC. The chain has TRBV4-1 and TRBJ2-7; TRBD2 aligns across 9 bases. Germline trimming cut 1 base from V and 2 bases from J; bases unmatched to any gene: 6. The V gene's germline CDR1 is MGHRA and CDR2 YSYEKL. This CDR3 comprises 16 residues.

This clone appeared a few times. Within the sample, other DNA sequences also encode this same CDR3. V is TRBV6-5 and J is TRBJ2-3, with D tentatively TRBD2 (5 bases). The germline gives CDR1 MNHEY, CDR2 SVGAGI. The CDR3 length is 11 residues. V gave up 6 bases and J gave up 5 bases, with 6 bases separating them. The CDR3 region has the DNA TGTGCCAGCAGAGAGGGAGATACGCAGTATTTT. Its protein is CASREGDTQYF.

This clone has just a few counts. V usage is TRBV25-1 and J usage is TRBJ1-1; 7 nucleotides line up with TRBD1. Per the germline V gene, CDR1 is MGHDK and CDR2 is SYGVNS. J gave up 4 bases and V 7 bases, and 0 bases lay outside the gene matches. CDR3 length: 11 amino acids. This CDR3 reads CASNRGTEAFF. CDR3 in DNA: TGTGCCAGCAACAGGGGCACTGAAGCTTTCTTT. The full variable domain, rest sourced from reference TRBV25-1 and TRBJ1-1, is EADIYQTPRYLVIGTGKKITLECSQTMGHDKMYWYQQDPGMELHLIHYSYGVNSTEKGDLSSESTVSRIRTEHFPLTLESARPSHTSQYLCASNRGTEAFFGQGTRLTVV.

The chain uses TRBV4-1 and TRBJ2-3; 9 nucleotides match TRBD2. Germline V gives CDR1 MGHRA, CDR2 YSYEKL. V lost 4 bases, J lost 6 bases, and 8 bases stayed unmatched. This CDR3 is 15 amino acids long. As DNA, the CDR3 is TGCGCCAGCAGCCGCTGGACTAGCGAACTCGATACGCAGTATTTT. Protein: CASSRWTSELDTQYF.

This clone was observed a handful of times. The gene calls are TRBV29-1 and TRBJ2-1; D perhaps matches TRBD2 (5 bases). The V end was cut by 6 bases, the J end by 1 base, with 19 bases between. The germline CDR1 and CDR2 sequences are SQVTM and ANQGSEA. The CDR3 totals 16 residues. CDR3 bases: TGCAGCGTGGGTGGTCCTAGCTCGCGGTCCTACAATGAGCAGTTCTTC. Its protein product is CSVGGPSSRSYNEQFF.

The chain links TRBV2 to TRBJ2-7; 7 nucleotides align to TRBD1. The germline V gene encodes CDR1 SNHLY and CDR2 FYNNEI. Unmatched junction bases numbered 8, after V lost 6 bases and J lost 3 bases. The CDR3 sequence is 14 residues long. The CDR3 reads CASSPQGMNYEQYF. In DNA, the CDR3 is TGTGCCAGCAGCCCACAGGGGATGAACTACGAGCAGTACTTC.

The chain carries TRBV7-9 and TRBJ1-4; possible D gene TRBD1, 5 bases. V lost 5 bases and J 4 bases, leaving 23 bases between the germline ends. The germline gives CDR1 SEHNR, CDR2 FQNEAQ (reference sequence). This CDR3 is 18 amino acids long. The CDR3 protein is CASSRGTSGTWINEKLFF. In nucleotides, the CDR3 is TGTGCCAGCAGCCGAGGGACTTCAGGGACGTGGATTAATGAAAAACTGTTTTTT.

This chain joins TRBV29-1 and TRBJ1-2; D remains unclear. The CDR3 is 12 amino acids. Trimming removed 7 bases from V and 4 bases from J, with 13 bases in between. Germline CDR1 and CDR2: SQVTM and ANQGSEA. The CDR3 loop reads CSAHGRLYGYTF. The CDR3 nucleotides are TGCAGCGCCCATGGACGGCTCTATGGCTACACCTTC.

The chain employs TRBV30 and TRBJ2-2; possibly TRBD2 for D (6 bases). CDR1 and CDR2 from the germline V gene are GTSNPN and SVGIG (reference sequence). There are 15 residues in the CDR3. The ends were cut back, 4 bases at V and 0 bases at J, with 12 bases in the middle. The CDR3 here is CAWNDGTSNTGELFF. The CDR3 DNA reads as TGTGCCTGGAACGACGGGACTTCGAACACCGGGGAGCTGTTTTTT.

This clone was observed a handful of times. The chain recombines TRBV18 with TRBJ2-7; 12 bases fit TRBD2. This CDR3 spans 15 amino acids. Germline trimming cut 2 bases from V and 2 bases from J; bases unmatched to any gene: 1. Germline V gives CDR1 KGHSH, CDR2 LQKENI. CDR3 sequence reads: CASSPGLAGTYEQYF. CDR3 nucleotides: TGTGCCAGCTCACCAGGACTAGCGGGAACCTACGAGCAGTACTTC.